The T cell receptor (beta chain) described here comes from a study of CD8 T cells in ankylosing spondylitis. Study findings and constraints: In ankylosing spondylitis blood, a motif of seven or eight highly homologous TCR beta variants appeared characteristic. Disease-linked clones reportedly concentrated significantly in matched ankylosing spondylitis synovial fluid.

For this clonotype: As yet, its antigen is unknown.

The ends lost 5 bases at V and 6 bases at J; junction bases unmatched: 8. The germline V gene has CDR1 DFQATT and CDR2 SNEGSKA (reference sequence). The CDR3 length is 14 residues. Researchers built TCR beta libraries using quantitative 5'-RACE with molecular barcodes. MiXCR was run by TCRdb on the 5' RACE reads, yielding one entry per CDR3 protein. The table has 800,000 to 900,000 distinct CDR3 sequences, approximately 12% seen once; the top ten hold roughly 0.51%. V is TRBV20-1 and J is TRBJ1-5, with 9 nucleotides matching TRBD1. The origin of this receptor is a male donor with ankylosing spondylitis. The sequenced sample was blood, either unsorted or a sorted T cell fraction (not recorded which). CDR3 bases: TGCAGTGCTTCGTCCCGGGACAGGGCTCAGCCCCAGCATTTT. As protein: CSASSRDRAQPQHF.